Included here is one TCR beta chain sequence, with context. Antigen specificity is unknown. This sample was included in a study of a mutant IDH1 vaccine in newly diagnosed glioma. The method was immunoSEQ multiplex PCR; TCRdb's version includes in-frame clones alone and lacks a portion of them. The sample gives about 38,000 clones, about 80% of which show up once; 5.5% is in the top ten. Time point indicated: week 5, during vaccination. Each dose of the vaccine consisted of 300 ug of mutant IDH1 20-mer peptide, with topical imiquimod. V gave up 5 bases and J gave up 0 bases, with 11 bases separating them. The CDR3 is made up of 15 amino acids. CDR1 is ENHRY, CDR2 SYGVKD, per germline.

The V and J genes are TRBV10-3 and TRBJ1-5, with D possibly being TRBD1 (5 bases). The sequences come from PBMCs, collected from a glioma patient whose treatment included an IDH1 peptide vaccine. The receptor comes from a man aged 35 to 55 with glioma. The CDR3 reads CAISRDSGSNQPQHF. As DNA, the CDR3 is TGTGCCATCAGTCGGGACTCTGGTAGCAATCAGCCCCAGCATTTT.